The clone carrying this T cell receptor (beta chain) was counted ten times or more. Its target is not known. The sample comes from a study of CD8 T cells in ankylosing spondylitis. Quantitative 5'-RACE was performed with molecular barcodes, and it yielded the TCR beta libraries. TCRdb fed the 5' RACE reads into MiXCR, producing one record per CDR3 protein. The profile shows 250,000 or so distinct CDR3 sequences, about 24% of them singletons. Regarding the study as a whole: It was reported that disease-linked clones were significantly enriched in matched ankylosing spondylitis synovial fluid. Among TCR beta sequences, a motif of 7 to 9 highly homologous variants appeared characteristic of ankylosing spondylitis blood. Previously reported in reactive arthritis synovial fluid and blood were some of the motif variants.

Per germline, CDR1 ENHRY and CDR2 SYGVKD. Trimming removed 3 bases from V and 3 bases from J, with 14 bases in between. This CDR3 is 15 amino acids long. The sequenced sample consisted of blood, either unsorted or a sorted T cell fraction (not recorded which). The J gene is TRBJ2-5, the V gene TRBV10-3; D is perhaps TRBD1 (5 bases). This clonotype was obtained from a male donor with ankylosing spondylitis or in good health (not recorded which). The chain's CDR3 is CAISDYSGAEETQYF. The CDR3 DNA sequence: TGTGCCATCAGTGACTATTCTGGGGCAGAAGAGACCCAGTACTTC.